One and the same sample provided the 22 T cell receptor beta chains below, sequenced in a study of blood T cell repertoires in COVID-19. Sequencing was performed with immunoSEQ multiplex PCR; in TCRdb, only in-frame clones are kept and a portion is missing. The data contain about 45,000 clones, 70% to 80% of them singletons. Specimen: peripheral blood. The receptor source for this set is an older man with acute or convalescent COVID-19.

The chain carries TRBV4-1 and TRBJ1-2, with D possibly being TRBD1 (5 bases). V lost 4 bases and J 8 bases, leaving 11 bases between the germline ends. Germline CDR1 MGHRA, CDR2 YSYEKL. This CDR3 has 12 residues. The CDR3 protein is CASSLEQGGYTF. CDR3 nucleotide sequence: TGCGCCAGCAGCCTCGAGCAGGGCGGCTACACCTTC.

The chain recombines TRBV27 with TRBJ1-4; 8 bases align to TRBD1. This CDR3 is 15 amino acids long. Germline CDR1 and CDR2: MNHEY and SMNVEV (reference sequence). With V trimmed by 5 bases and J by 8 bases, 10 bases remained unmatched. CDR3 nucleotide sequence: TGTGCCAGCAGTCAAACGACAGGGGTGGGCGAAAAACTGTTTTTT. Its protein product is CASSQTTGVGEKLFF. Combining the CDR3 with reference TRBV27 and TRBJ1-4 gives the whole variable domain EAQVTQNPRYLITVTGKKLTVTCSQNMNHEYMSWYRQDPGLGLRQIYYSMNVEVTDKGDVPEGYKVSRKEKRNFPLILESPSPNQTSLYFCASSQTTGVGEKLFFGSGTQLSVL.

This clone showed up just once. This CDR3 is CASSLDRGTQYF. The CDR3 DNA reads as TGTGCCAGCAGTTTGGACAGGGGTACGCAGTATTTT. The gene calls are TRBV12-3 or TRBV12-4 and TRBJ2-3; 9 nucleotides match TRBD1. The ends lost 3 bases at V and 8 bases at J; junction bases unmatched: 0. CDR3 length: 12 residues.

The chain links TRBV19 to TRBJ1-4; D not resolved. Trimming took 4 bases from V and 5 from J, leaving 14 bases between them. The CDR3 is 15 amino acids. Germline V lookup: CDR1 LNHDA, CDR2 SQIVND (reference sequence). The CDR3 reads CASSTGGQGNEKLFF. CDR3 bases: TGTGCCAGTAGTACCGGTGGGCAAGGAAATGAAAAACTGTTTTTT. The variable domain in full, completed from reference TRBV19 and TRBJ1-4, reads DGGITQSPKYLFRKEGQNVTLSCEQNLNHDAMYWYRQDPGQGLRLIYYSQIVNDFQKGDIAEGYSVSREKKESFPLTVTSAQKNPTAFYLCASSTGGQGNEKLFFGSGTQLSVL.

This chain joins TRBV6-5 and TRBJ2-1; 9 bases align to TRBD1. The CDR3 is 13 residues long. The germline V gene has CDR1 MNHEY and CDR2 SVGAGI. The ends lost 6 bases at V and 6 bases at J; junction bases unmatched: 3. This CDR3 is CASRTGGLNEQFF. CDR3 nucleotide sequence: TGTGCCAGCAGAACAGGGGGCCTCAATGAGCAGTTCTTC.

The genes are TRBV7-2 and TRBJ1-2, with no clear D. Trimming pared 6 bases from V and 0 bases from J, leaving 11 bases between. The germline CDR1 and CDR2 sequences are SGHTA and FQGNSA. The CDR3 is 14 amino acids. The CDR3 reads CASSLDLANYGYTF. The CDR3 DNA reads as TGTGCCAGCAGTCTGGACTTAGCTAACTATGGCTACACCTTC.

The chain is built from TRBV10-2 and TRBJ1-3; D gene uncertain. Per the germline V gene, CDR1 is WSHSY and CDR2 is SAAADI. The CDR3 runs 16 residues. V lost 6 bases and J lost 0, with 15 bases in between. The CDR3 is CASSPSLFPSGNTIYF. The CDR3 DNA is TGCGCCAGCAGCCCGTCTTTGTTCCCCTCTGGAAACACCATATATTTT.

In its sample, this clone was seen a few times. The chain carries TRBV9 and TRBJ1-3, with TRBD1 identical over 7 bases. Unmatched junction bases numbered 3, after V lost 1 base and J lost 5 bases. Per the germline V gene, CDR1 is SGDLS and CDR2 is YYNGEE. The CDR3 has 14 residues. The CDR3: CASSVSQGRNTIYF. CDR3 sequence (DNA): TGTGCCAGCAGCGTATCACAGGGGAGAAACACCATATATTTT.

The chain uses TRBV7-9 and TRBJ1-2; no firm D call. Germline CDR1 is SEHNR and CDR2 is FQNEAQ (reference sequence). Trimming pared 2 bases from V and 2 bases from J, leaving 12 bases between. This CDR3 is 15 amino acids long. CDR3 amino acids: CASSLPARQNYGYTF. Written as DNA, the CDR3 is TGTGCCAGCAGCTTACCCGCCAGGCAAAACTATGGCTACACCTTC.

This clone was counted many times. This rearrangement joins TRBV12-5 to TRBJ2-3, with D possibly being TRBD1 (5 bases). V lost 3 bases and J 4 bases, leaving 14 bases between the germline ends. CDR1 and CDR2 from the germline V gene are LGHNT and FRNRAP. The CDR3 has 15 residues. This CDR3 reads CASGLGRVTPDTQYF. CDR3 DNA: TGTGCTAGTGGTTTAGGCAGGGTAACACCAGATACGCAGTATTTT.

This clone showed up just once. The V gene is TRBV28, the J gene TRBJ2-1; 14 bases map to TRBD2. CDR1 MDHEN and CDR2 SYDVKM come from the germline V gene. Trimming cost V 3 bases and J 8 bases; bases outside gene matches: 12. CDR3 size: 18 residues. The CDR3 loop reads CASSFLSGLAGEGYEQFF. DNA of the CDR3: TGTGCCAGCAGTTTCCTATCGGGACTAGCGGGGGAGGGGTATGAGCAGTTCTTC.

The rearrangement joins TRBV24-1 to TRBJ2-7; 10 bases agree with TRBD1. The CDR3 loop spans 14 amino acids. Germline V gives CDR1 KGHDR, CDR2 SFDVKD. Trimming cost V 4 bases and J 4 bases; bases outside gene matches: 3. CDR3 protein: CATSDQGQGYEQYF. CDR3 nucleotides: TGTGCCACCAGTGACCAGGGACAGGGGTACGAGCAGTACTTC.

There are a few counts of this clone. The chain employs TRBV28 and TRBJ2-7, with 7 bases aligning to TRBD1. The germline V gene has CDR1 MDHEN and CDR2 SYDVKM. With V trimmed by 4 bases and J by 2 bases, 8 bases remained unmatched. CDR3 length: 15 residues. CDR3 loop: CASSSNGQATYEQYF. CDR3 bases: TGTGCCAGCAGTTCTAACGGACAGGCTACCTACGAGCAGTACTTC. Supplemented by reference TRBV28 and TRBJ2-7, the full variable domain reads DVKVTQSSRYLVKRTGEKVFLECVQDMDHENMFWYRQDPGLGLRLIYFSYDVKMKEKGDIPEGYSVSREKKERFSLILESASTNQTSMYLCASSSNGQATYEQYFGPGTRLTVT.

The chain employs TRBV12-2 and TRBJ2-5; the table calls TRBD2, which could not be checked here. TRBV12-2 is shown as a pseudogene. The CDR3 is 20 residues long. DNA for the CDR3: TGTGCAAGTCGCGGAGTACCCTTTCAACCTCCGTATATCGCCAAAGAGACCCAGTACTTC. Its translation is CASRGVPFQPPYIAKETQYF.

The chain combines TRBV5-1 with TRBJ1-2; D unresolved. The CDR3 extends over 14 amino acids. CDR1 is SGHRS, CDR2 YFSETQ, per germline. V lost 0 bases and J lost 1, with 7 bases in between. The CDR3, as DNA: TGCGCCAGCAGCTTGGAGACGGGTAACTATGGCTACACCTTC. Amino acid sequence: CASSLETGNYGYTF.

V and J are TRBV19 and TRBJ2-7, with D possibly TRBD2 on 5 matching bases. Per germline, CDR1 LNHDA and CDR2 SQIVND (reference sequence). The CDR3 sequence is 14 residues long. Trimming left V 6 bases short and J 2 bases short, with 14 bases between. For the CDR3, the DNA is TGTGCCAGTAGATGGCGGGTCGAAGCCTACGAGCAGTACTTC. Translation gives CASRWRVEAYEQYF. Full variable domain (missing parts from reference TRBV19 and TRBJ2-7): DGGITQSPKYLFRKEGQNVTLSCEQNLNHDAMYWYRQDPGQGLRLIYYSQIVNDFQKGDIAEGYSVSREKKESFPLTVTSAQKNPTAFYLCASRWRVEAYEQYFGPGTRLTVT.

The chain uses TRBV29-1 and TRBJ1-1; perhaps TRBD1 as D (6 bases). The CDR3 extends over 14 amino acids. Germline CDR1 reads SQVTM; CDR2 reads ANQGSEA. Between the trimmed V and J ends, which lost 4 bases and 1 base, there was a span of 13 bases. The CDR3 sequence is CSVGSTGWNTEAFF. CDR3 bases: TGCAGCGTTGGGTCGACAGGTTGGAACACTGAAGCTTTCTTT.

This chain connects TRBV4-1 to TRBJ2-2; 7 bases are a match to TRBD1. The CDR3 has 17 residues. Germline loops: CDR1 MGHRA, CDR2 YSYEKL. Unmatched junction bases numbered 12, after V lost 4 bases and J lost 4 bases. This CDR3 reads CASSPPGINRGTGELFF. In nucleotides, the CDR3 is TGCGCCAGCAGCCCTCCAGGAATTAACAGGGGCACCGGGGAGCTGTTTTTT.

CDR3 amino acids: CATSDTRDSRYTF. The CDR3 nucleotides read TGTGCCACCAGTGATACTCGGGACAGCCGCTACACCTTC. V is TRBV24-1 and J is TRBJ1-2; 7 bases are shared with TRBD1. There are 13 residues in the CDR3. Germline V lookup: CDR1 KGHDR, CDR2 SFDVKD. The J segment lost 9 bases and the V segment lost 3 bases, leaving 6 bases of the junction unmatched.

The chain joins TRBV6-5 to TRBJ1-5; 8 nucleotides align to TRBD1. From germline, CDR1 is MNHEY and CDR2 SVGAGI. CDR3 length: 14 amino acids. J lost 6 bases, V lost 7 bases, and 8 bases had no gene match. CDR3 region: CASTARGQGQPQHF. The CDR3 DNA reads as TGTGCCAGCACAGCCAGGGGGCAGGGTCAGCCCCAGCATTTT.

The rearrangement links TRBV19 to TRBJ2-1; perhaps TRBD2 as D (6 bases). V was pared by 3 bases and J by 2 bases, with 17 bases between. The CDR3 runs 17 residues. Germline assignment: CDR1 LNHDA and CDR2 SQIVND (reference sequence). CDR3 nucleotides: TGTGCCAGTAGTATCGGGACTCATCTAGGTCCCTACAATGAGCAGTTCTTC. Its translation is CASSIGTHLGPYNEQFF.

This clone was seen only a few times. The rearrangement joins TRBV7-2 to TRBJ1-4; 9 bases map to TRBD1. CDR3 size: 15 residues. The J segment lost 8 bases and the V segment lost 4 bases, leaving 8 bases of the junction unmatched. In germline, CDR1 is SGHTA, CDR2 FQGNSA. CDR3: CASSYWTGAREKLFF. CDR3 DNA sequence: TGTGCCAGCAGCTACTGGACAGGGGCGAGGGAAAAACTGTTTTTT.